A selection of T cell receptor beta chains follows, all from one sample in a study of T-cell memory formation after mild COVID-19. TCRdb reprocessed the 5' RACE reads via MiXCR and lists one record per CDR3 protein. Here the sample spans over 120,000 distinct CDR3 sequences, 15% to 20% being singletons. The sequencing input was PBMCs or a T cell subset sorted from them (not recorded which). Source of these receptors: an adult woman who had mild COVID-19 (a few samples of this study predate the infection). Cell type and time point are not known. The conserved cysteine and the conserved F or W are not part of the CDR3 here.

TRBJ1-2,TRBV19,ASSMYQGINYGYT
TRBJ2-5,TRBV5-5,ASSLEVASGGQETQY
TRBJ2-3,TRBV25-1,ASSEYFRPDTQY
TRBJ2-2,TRBV7-3,ASSLNVAGGTGELF
TRBJ1-2,TRBV12-3/TRBV12-4,ASSLSHGMGIGD
TRBJ2-2,TRBV5-1,ASSGGAGAAGELF
TRBJ2-1,TRBV6-5,ASSRGLAGSNEQF
TRBJ1-2,TRBV12-3/TRBV12-4,ASSLRRTGGNGYT
TRBJ2-1,TRBV7-9,ASSFGTGWGNNEQF
TRBJ1-1,TRBV7-9,ASRPMGRVNTEAF
TRBJ2-7,TRBV7-2,ASSLDARRDEQY
TRBJ2-2,TRBV7-2,ASSLGLAGLTGELF
TRBJ1-1,TRBV5-5,ASSPGGRHMNTEAF
TRBJ2-5,TRBV29-1,SVEIGGETQY
TRBJ2-7,TRBV6-6,ASSGRGGVTYEQY
TRBJ1-1,TRBV30,AWTPSFYTEAF
TRBJ2-1,TRBV5-5,ASSLQRSSCNEQF